This T cell receptor (beta chain) was captured in a study of shared clonotypes between healthy human individuals. About the research overall: The study drew on a couple of women and a few men aged 18 to 49 as donors. Study-level findings and limits: Clonotype sharing among donors, it was expected, would be affected by sequencing depth. Sorted-subset sequencing, rarefaction showed, was incomplete despite large depth.

Worth noting for this clone: Antigen unknown.

Positively selected for CCR7, the CD45RO-negative cells used as naive CD8 cells excluded terminally differentiated effector memory CD45RA+ cells. None of the donors, who were healthy HIV-negative adults, had recently had acute infections or vaccinations. Germline V lookup: CDR1 GTSNPN, CDR2 SVGIG (reference sequence). The CDR3 covers 14 residues. Unmatched junction bases numbered 4, after V lost 2 bases and J lost 3 bases. Sequencing used immunoSEQ multiplex PCR; TCRdb keeps in-frame clones, though not all of them. The repertoire holds 2 million to 2.5 million clones, with approximately 94% as singletons.

The sequenced sample was naive CD8+ T cells from PBMCs. The receptor was derived from a man aged 18 to 30 in good health. Some clones in this sample may be carry-over from other donors' samples. The chain recombines TRBV30 with TRBJ2-3; 8 bases match TRBD1. The CDR3, as DNA: TGTGCCTGGAGTTTGGACAGGGATACAGATACGCAGTATTTT. Protein product: CAWSLDRDTDTQYF. The variable domain in full, completed from reference TRBV30 and TRBJ2-3, reads SQTIHQWPATLVQPVGSPLSLECTVEGTSNPNLYWYRQAAGRGLQLLFYSVGIGQISSEVPQNLSASRPQDRQFILSSKKLLLSDSGFYLCAWSLDRDTDTQYFGPGTRLTVL.